The 2 T cell receptor beta chains listed next were all sequenced from one sample in a study of shared clonotypes between healthy human individuals. The data were produced by immunoSEQ multiplex PCR, yet TCRdb's version contains in-frame clones alone and is incomplete. The table lists around 2.5 million clones, over 85% of them singletons. The sample was naive CD4+ T cells from PBMCs. Subset specified: CD45RA+ positively selected. Every receptor here comes from a man between 18 and 29 years old in good health. Some clones in this sample may be carry-over from other donors' samples.

The gene calls are TRBV19 and TRBJ2-5; 10 bases fit TRBD1. The CDR3 is 13 residues long. V was pared by 10 bases and J by 1 base, with 3 bases of the junction left unmatched. Germline V gives CDR1 LNHDA, CDR2 SQIVND (reference sequence). CDR3 sequence (DNA): TGTGCCACCAGGGACAGGGGCCAAGAGACCCAGTACTTC. It codes for CATRDRGQETQYF. The variable domain in full, with the rest retrieved from reference TRBV19 and TRBJ2-5, is DGGITQSPKYLFRKEGQNVTLSCEQNLNHDAMYWYRQDPGQGLRLIYYSQIVNDFQKGDIAEGYSVSREKKESFPLTVTSAQKNPTAFYLCATRDRGQETQYFGPGTRLLVL.

The V gene is TRBV4-1, the J gene TRBJ1-2; 9 nucleotides agree with TRBD1. This CDR3 is built from 15 residues. Germline V gives CDR1 MGHRA, CDR2 YSYEKL. Trimming removed 4 bases from V and 4 bases from J; junction bases left unmatched: 7. CDR3 in DNA: TGCGCCAGCAGCCGAGAGGGACAGGGCAGCTATGGCTACACCTTC. Its protein product is CASSREGQGSYGYTF.